The rows below give T cell receptor beta chains drawn from one sample of a study of graft-versus-host responses after intestinal transplantation. Their target antigens are unknown. Sequencing was performed with immunoSEQ multiplex PCR; in TCRdb, only in-frame clones are kept and a portion is missing. Of about 99,000 clones in the sample, 85% to 95% are singletons; the top ten hold about 0.07%. Sequencing used unstimulated CD8+ T cells sorted from spleen or lymph node cells, obtained before transplant. The source of these receptors is a human donor who was the organ donor for an intestinal transplant. Each CDR3 is given with its conserved first and last residue. D genes are given only for firm matches. Rows give clone size only sometimes, using once, few, many, or a class for an expanded clone.

D gene	V gene	J gene	clone size	CDR3 protein	CDR3 DNA
-	TRBV27	TRBJ2-1	-	CASRSNYNEQFF	TGTGCCAGCAGGTCTAACTACAATGAGCAGTTCTTC
TRBD2	TRBV2	TRBJ2-1	-	CASWVAAGGDEQFF	TGTGCCAGCTGGGTCGCAGCGGGAGGCGATGAGCAGTTCTTC
-	TRBV27	TRBJ2-7	-	CASSPLLSSYEQYF	TGTGCCAGCAGTCCGTTACTGAGCTCCTACGAGCAGTACTTC
-	TRBV15	TRBJ2-1	-	CATSRAPINEQFF	TGTGCCACCAGCAGAGCCCCTATCAATGAGCAGTTCTTC
-	TRBV5-4	TRBJ2-1	-	CASSFYNYNEQFF	TGTGCCAGCAGCTTTTACAACTACAATGAGCAGTTCTTC
-	TRBV5-1	TRBJ1-2	-	CASSSDSPSPGYTF	TGCGCCAGCAGTTCCGACAGTCCGTCCCCCGGCTACACCTTC
-	TRBV28	TRBJ2-7	-	CATTPTEPYEQYF	TGTGCCACTACACCAACAGAACCCTACGAGCAGTACTTC
-	TRBV15	TRBJ1-5	-	CATSRGSENQPQHF	TGTGCCACCAGCAGAGGGAGCGAAAATCAGCCCCAGCATTTT
-	TRBV5-1	TRBJ2-7	-	CASSFTGDYEQYF	TGCGCCAGCAGCTTTACAGGAGATTACGAGCAGTACTTC
TRBD2	TRBV4-2	TRBJ2-1	-	CASSQTGTSGSDEQFF	TGTGCCAGCAGCCAGACCGGGACTAGCGGGAGCGATGAGCAGTTCTTC
TRBD2	TRBV4-1	TRBJ2-7	once	CASSSPGLAPTYRYF	TGCGCCAGCAGCTCACCGGGACTAGCGCCCACCTACAGGTACTTC
-	TRBV7-6	TRBJ2-3	once	CASSPRDILVDGTDTQYF	TGTGCCAGCAGCCCCCGGGACATTTTAGTTGATGGCACAGATACGCAGTATTTT
TRBD2	TRBV6-5	TRBJ2-3	few	CASSSSTRGGTDTQYF	TGTGCCAGCAGTTCCTCGACGCGGGGGGGCACAGATACGCAGTATTTT
TRBD1	TRBV6-5	TRBJ1-2	-	CASKRQGRGYGYTF	TGTGCCAGCAAAAGACAGGGCCGCGGGTATGGCTACACCTTC
TRBD1	TRBV4-2	TRBJ2-5	-	CASSQEYTGTGLSEQYF	TGTGCCAGCAGCCAAGAATATACCGGGACAGGGCTTTCGGAGCAGTACTTC
-	TRBV28	TRBJ1-2	-	CASSLVPGDYGYTF	TGTGCCAGCAGTTTAGTTCCAGGGGACTATGGCTACACCTTC
TRBD2	TRBV13	TRBJ2-1	-	CASSLGLARPRVGSYNEQFF	TGTGCCAGCAGCCTCGGACTAGCAAGACCTCGGGTAGGGTCCTACAATGAGCAGTTCTTC
-	TRBV11-2	TRBJ2-5	-	CASSDTEKTVQETQYF	TGTGCCAGCAGCGACACAGAGAAAACCGTACAAGAGACCCAGTACTTC
-	TRBV19	TRBJ2-1	-	CASSLSRNEQFF	TGTGCCAGTAGTCTCTCTAGGAATGAGCAGTTCTTC
-	TRBV20-1	TRBJ2-2	-	CSASTAGELFF	TGCAGTGCTAGTACGGCCGGGGAGCTGTTTTTT
-	TRBV7-3	TRBJ2-1	-	CASSLRRTSGEQFF	TGTGCCAGCAGCTTAAGGAGAACCTCCGGGGAGCAGTTCTTC
TRBD2	TRBV4-1	TRBJ2-5	-	CASSQGGGVAETQYF	TGCGCCAGCAGCCAAGGGGGAGGGGTGGCAGAGACCCAGTACTTC
TRBD1	TRBV30	TRBJ1-4	few	CAWDREYNEKLFF	TGTGCCTGGGACAGGGAGTATAATGAAAAACTGTTTTTT
-	TRBV6-6	TRBJ1-1	-	CASRGGAGAFF	TGTGCCAGCCGGGGGGGGGCAGGAGCTTTCTTT
TRBD1	TRBV5-1	TRBJ2-1	-	CASSLGAGGDEQFF	TGCGCCAGCAGCTTGGGGGCAGGGGGCGATGAGCAGTTCTTC
TRBD2	TRBV28	TRBJ2-3	-	CASSELAGVLTDTQYF	TGTGCCAGCAGTGAACTAGCGGGGGTGCTCACAGATACGCAGTATTTT
TRBD1	TRBV25-1	TRBJ2-1	-	CASSKPRDSYNEQFF	TGTGCCAGCAGTAAACCCCGGGACAGCTACAATGAGCAGTTCTTC
-	TRBV13	TRBJ2-3	-	CASSFQGWSTDTQYF	TGTGCCAGCAGCTTTCAGGGATGGAGCACAGATACGCAGTATTTT
-	TRBV5-5	TRBJ2-7	-	CASSFSGQNTYEQYF	TGTGCCAGCAGCTTTTCAGGACAGAACACCTACGAGCAGTACTTC
TRBD1	TRBV28	TRBJ2-5	-	CASSLDRAGETQYF	TGTGCCAGCAGTCTAGACAGGGCAGGGGAGACCCAGTACTTC
-	TRBV7-9	TRBJ1-6	-	CASSLSGRGNSPLHF	TGTGCCAGCAGCTTAAGTGGTAGGGGAAATTCACCCCTCCACTTT
-	TRBV7-3	TRBJ2-1	-	CASRQGNEQFF	TGTGCCAGCAGGCAGGGGAATGAGCAGTTCTTC
-	TRBV9	TRBJ2-1	-	CASSDGYNEQFF	TGTGCCAGCAGCGACGGTTACAATGAGCAGTTCTTC
TRBD1	TRBV7-3	TRBJ2-2	-	CASSSLDRGAGELFF	TGTGCCAGCAGCTCCTTGGACAGGGGGGCCGGGGAGCTGTTTTTT
-	TRBV6-5	TRBJ1-6	-	CASSYSFLTASPLHF	TGTGCCAGCAGTTACTCATTCTTAACTGCCTCACCCCTCCACTTT
TRBD2	TRBV2	TRBJ2-1	-	CASSTGTSGRFPQSEQFF	TGTGCCAGCAGTACCGGGACTAGCGGGAGGTTCCCCCAATCTGAGCAGTTCTTC
-	TRBV14	TRBJ2-1	-	CASSRSGTSYNEQFF	TGTGCCAGCAGTAGATCCGGGACAAGCTACAATGAGCAGTTCTTC
-	TRBV28	TRBJ1-2	-	CASSPTPDSRYGYTF	TGTGCCAGCAGCCCGACCCCGGACAGTCGGTATGGCTACACCTTC
-	TRBV4-1	TRBJ1-2	-	CASSHSRLQTNYGYTF	TGCGCCAGCAGCCACTCCCGCCTCCAGACTAACTATGGCTACACCTTC
TRBD2	TRBV28	TRBJ2-3	-	CASSFPAGETDTQYF	TGTGCCAGCAGTTTCCCAGCGGGAGAGACAGATACGCAGTATTTT